These 12 T cell receptor beta chains originate from one sample sequenced in a study of beta chain features in type 1 diabetes. Reverse transcribing all isolated RNA meant expressed TCRB transcripts were sequenced. Produced via immunoSEQ multiplex PCR; TCRdb's table is partial and in-frame only. This sample has under 400,000 clones, with 14% found just once. Sequencing was carried out using central memory CD4+ T cells from blood. The receptors come from a man aged 30 to 39 in good health.

This clone was observed a single time. V usage is TRBV5-5 and J usage is TRBJ2-3; 7 positions match TRBD2. With V trimmed by 7 bases and J by 3 bases, 2 bases remained unmatched. The CDR3 totals 12 residues. From germline, CDR1 is SGHKS and CDR2 YYEKEE (reference sequence). In DNA, the CDR3 is TGTGCCAGCCGGGGGGAAACAGATACGCAGTATTTT. Its protein product is CASRGETDTQYF.

This clone occurred a few times. V and J are TRBV11-1 and TRBJ1-2; D might be TRBD1 (6 bases). Trimming removed 1 base from V and 3 bases from J, with 12 bases in between. This CDR3 is built from 15 residues. Germline V gives CDR1 SGHAT, CDR2 FQDESV (reference sequence). For the CDR3, the DNA is TGTGCCAGCAGCTTAGAAACTACAGGGTACTATGGCTACACCTTC. This translates into CASSLETTGYYGYTF. The full variable domain, rest sourced from reference TRBV11-1 and TRBJ1-2, is EAEVAQSPRYKITEKSQAVAFWCDPISGHATLYWYRQILGQGPELLVQFQDESVVDDSQLPKDRFSAERLKGVDSTLKIQPAELGDSAMYLCASSLETTGYYGYTFGSGTRLTVV.

CDR3 nucleotides: TGTGCCAGCAGCCTGGACAGGGGATATGGCTACACCTTC. Its translation: CASSLDRGYGYTF. The chain uses TRBV14 and TRBJ1-2; TRBD1 aligns across 9 bases. From germline, CDR1 is SGHDN and CDR2 FVKESK. The CDR3 consists of 13 residues. The junction had 2 bases not matched to a gene; V was cut back by 4 bases and J by 5 bases.

The chain uses TRBV9 and TRBJ2-1, with D hard to call. CDR1 is SGDLS, CDR2 YYNGEE, per germline. The CDR3 has 18 residues. The V end lost 0 bases, the J end lost 2 bases, and 18 bases lay between the germline ends. In nucleotides, the CDR3 is TGTGCCAGCAGCGTAGCGGTTGATTTGGAGCCGACCTACAATGAGCAGTTCTTC. Its protein product is CASSVAVDLEPTYNEQFF.

This clone was seen at least ten times. V and J are TRBV28 and TRBJ1-4; 8 nucleotides align to TRBD1. Per germline, CDR1 MDHEN and CDR2 SYDVKM. This CDR3 has 15 residues. After removal of 5 bases from V and 5 bases from J, the junction contained 7 bases not matched to a gene. The CDR3 sequence: CASSPIDRGNEKLFF. The DNA of the CDR3 is TGTGCCAGCAGTCCGATTGACAGGGGAAATGAAAAACTGTTTTTT.

The V and J genes are TRBV30 and TRBJ1-5, with 7 bases that match TRBD1. The V and J ends lost 5 bases and 2 bases, in that order; junction bases with no gene match: 9. CDR3 size: 15 residues. The germline gives CDR1 GTSNPN, CDR2 SVGIG (reference sequence). The CDR3 DNA follows: TGTGCCTGGGCGACTCTCGGGACAGGCAATCAGCCCCAGCATTTT. It encodes CAWATLGTGNQPQHF.

There are many counts of this clone. The V gene is TRBV9, the J gene TRBJ2-1, with D possibly TRBD1 on 5 matching bases. The CDR3 contains 13 residues. V was shortened by 6 bases and J by 5 bases, with 12 bases between the two germline ends. Germline V gene data show CDR1 as SGDLS and CDR2 as YYNGEE. The CDR3 region has the DNA TGTGCCAGCATTGGGGCCGTAAACAATGAGCAGTTCTTC. Its translation: CASIGAVNNEQFF.

This sequence joins TRBV6-6 and TRBJ2-1; D is tentatively TRBD1 or TRBD2 (5 bases each). This CDR3 region has 13 residues. The V end was cut by 3 bases, the J end by 9 bases, with 12 bases between. Germline values: CDR1 MNHNY, CDR2 SVGAGI (reference sequence). CDR3 in amino acids: CASSYTSGAEQFF. The CDR3 nucleotides read TGTGCCAGCAGTTATACTTCCGGGGCTGAGCAGTTCTTC.

J is TRBJ2-3 and V is TRBV5-1; D ambiguous. Germline loops: CDR1 SGHRS, CDR2 YFSETQ. Trimming left V 3 bases short and J 5 bases short, with 7 bases between. There are 12 residues in the CDR3. This chain's CDR3 is CASSSLGDTQYF. DNA for the CDR3: TGCGCCAGCAGCTCCCTTGGAGATACGCAGTATTTT.

This clone turned up a few times. This chain uses TRBV7-2 with TRBJ2-6; D uncertain. V gave up 6 bases and J gave up 1 base, with 4 bases separating them. The germline V gene has CDR1 SGHTA and CDR2 FQGNSA. This CDR3 has 13 amino acids. The CDR3 DNA reads TGTGCCAGCAGGGTATCTGGGGCCAACGTCCTGACTTTC. It translates to CASRVSGANVLTF.

The rearrangement uses TRBV7-3 and TRBJ2-2; 7 bases map to TRBD1. This CDR3 has 14 residues. Germline values: CDR1 SGHTA, CDR2 FQGTGA. V trimming: 5 bases; J trimming: 7 bases; junction bases outside the gene matches: 7. The CDR3 sequence is CASSGWQGDGELFF. In DNA, the CDR3 is TGTGCCAGCAGCGGGTGGCAGGGGGACGGGGAGCTGTTTTTT.

This clone appeared many times. The chain links TRBV23-1 to TRBJ2-1; possibly TRBD1 for D (6 bases). TRBV23-1 is identified as an open reading frame with a role that is uncertain. The CDR3 is made up of 11 amino acids. Trimming stripped 8 bases from V and 6 bases from J, with 8 bases between. CDR3: CASLQGNEQFF. For the CDR3, the DNA is TGCGCCAGCCTACAGGGCAATGAGCAGTTCTTC.